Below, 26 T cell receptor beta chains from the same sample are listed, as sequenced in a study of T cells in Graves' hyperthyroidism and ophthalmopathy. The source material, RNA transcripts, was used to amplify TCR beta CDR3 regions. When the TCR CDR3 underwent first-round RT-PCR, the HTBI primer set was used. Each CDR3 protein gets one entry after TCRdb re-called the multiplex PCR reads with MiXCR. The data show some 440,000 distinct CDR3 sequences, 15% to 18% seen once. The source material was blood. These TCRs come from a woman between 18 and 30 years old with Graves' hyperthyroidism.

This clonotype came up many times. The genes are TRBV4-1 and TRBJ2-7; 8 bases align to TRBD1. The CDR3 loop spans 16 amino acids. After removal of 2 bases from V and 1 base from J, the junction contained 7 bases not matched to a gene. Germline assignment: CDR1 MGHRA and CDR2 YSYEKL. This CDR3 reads CASSQRGQGASYEQYF. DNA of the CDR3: TGCGCCAGCAGCCAAAGGGGGCAGGGGGCTTCCTACGAGCAGTACTTC.

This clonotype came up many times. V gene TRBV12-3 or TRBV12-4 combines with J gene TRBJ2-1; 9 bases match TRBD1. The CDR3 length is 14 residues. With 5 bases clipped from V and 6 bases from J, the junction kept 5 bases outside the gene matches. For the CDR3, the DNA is TGTGCCAGCAGTCGGACAGGGGTGGGCAATGAGCAGTTCTTC. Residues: CASSRTGVGNEQFF.

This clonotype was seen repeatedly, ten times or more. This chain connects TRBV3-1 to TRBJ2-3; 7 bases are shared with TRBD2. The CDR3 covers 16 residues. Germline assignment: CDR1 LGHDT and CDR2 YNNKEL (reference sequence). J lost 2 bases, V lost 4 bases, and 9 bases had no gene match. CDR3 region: CASSPRWEGYTDTQYF. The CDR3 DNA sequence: TGTGCCAGCAGCCCGCGGTGGGAGGGATACACAGATACGCAGTATTTT.

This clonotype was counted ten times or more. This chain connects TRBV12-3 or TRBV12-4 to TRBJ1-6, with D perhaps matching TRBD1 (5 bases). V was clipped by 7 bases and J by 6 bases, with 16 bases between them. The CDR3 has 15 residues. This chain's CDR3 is CASTPGGRGNSPLHF. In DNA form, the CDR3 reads TGTGCCAGCACCCCAGGAGGGAGGGGTAATTCACCCCTCCACTTT.

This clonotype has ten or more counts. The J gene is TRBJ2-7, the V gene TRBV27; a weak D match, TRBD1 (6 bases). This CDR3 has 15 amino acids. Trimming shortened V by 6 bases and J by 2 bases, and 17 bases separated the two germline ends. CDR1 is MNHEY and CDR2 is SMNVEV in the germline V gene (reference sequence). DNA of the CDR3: TGTGCCAGCAGCAGGCTCAACAGGGCAACCTACGAGCAGTACTTC. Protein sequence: CASSRLNRATYEQYF.

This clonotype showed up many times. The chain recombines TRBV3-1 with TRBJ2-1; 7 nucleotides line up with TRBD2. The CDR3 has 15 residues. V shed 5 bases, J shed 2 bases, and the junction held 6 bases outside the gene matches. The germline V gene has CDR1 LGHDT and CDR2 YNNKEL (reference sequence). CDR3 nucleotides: TGTGCCAGCAGCGACCTTCGGGGGGCCTACAATGAGCAGTTCTTC. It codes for CASSDLRGAYNEQFF.

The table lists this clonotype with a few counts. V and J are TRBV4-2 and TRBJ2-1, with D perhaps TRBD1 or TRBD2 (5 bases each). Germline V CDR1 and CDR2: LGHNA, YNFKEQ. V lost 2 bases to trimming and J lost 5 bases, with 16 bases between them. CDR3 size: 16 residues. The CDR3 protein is CASSQQEGKGNNEQFF. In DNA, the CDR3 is TGTGCCAGCAGCCAACAAGAGGGGAAGGGTAACAATGAGCAGTTCTTC.

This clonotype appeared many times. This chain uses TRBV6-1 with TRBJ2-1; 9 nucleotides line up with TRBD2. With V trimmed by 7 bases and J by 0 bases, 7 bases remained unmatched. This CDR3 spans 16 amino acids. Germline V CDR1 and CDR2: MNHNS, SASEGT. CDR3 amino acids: CASIASGASSYNEQFF. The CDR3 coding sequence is TGTGCCAGCATTGCTAGCGGGGCGAGCTCCTACAATGAGCAGTTCTTC.

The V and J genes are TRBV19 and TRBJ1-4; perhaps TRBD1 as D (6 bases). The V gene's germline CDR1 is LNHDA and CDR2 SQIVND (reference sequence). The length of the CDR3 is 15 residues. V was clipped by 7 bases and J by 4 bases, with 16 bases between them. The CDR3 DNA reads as TGTGCCAGTACCCGAAGAGGGGGGATTAATGAAAAACTGTTTTTT. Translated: CASTRRGGINEKLFF.

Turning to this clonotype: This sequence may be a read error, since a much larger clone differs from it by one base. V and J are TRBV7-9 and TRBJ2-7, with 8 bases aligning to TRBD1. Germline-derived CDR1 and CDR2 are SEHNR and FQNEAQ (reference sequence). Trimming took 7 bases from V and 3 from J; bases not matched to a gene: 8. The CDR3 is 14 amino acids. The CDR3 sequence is CASIPGTGIYEQYF. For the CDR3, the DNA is TGTGCCAGCATCCCGGGGACAGGAATCTACGAGCAGTACTTC.

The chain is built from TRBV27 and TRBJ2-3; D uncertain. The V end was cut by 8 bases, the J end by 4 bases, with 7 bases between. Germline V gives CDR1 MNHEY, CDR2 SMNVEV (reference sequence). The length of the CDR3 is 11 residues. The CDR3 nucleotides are TGTGCCAGCGGACCCTCAGATACGCAGTATTTT. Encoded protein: CASGPSDTQYF.

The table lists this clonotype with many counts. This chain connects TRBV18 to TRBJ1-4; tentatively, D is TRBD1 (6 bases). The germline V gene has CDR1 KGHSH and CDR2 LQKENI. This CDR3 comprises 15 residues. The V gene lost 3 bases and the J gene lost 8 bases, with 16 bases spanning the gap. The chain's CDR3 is CASSPYRGASEKLFF. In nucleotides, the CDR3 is TGTGCCAGCTCACCGTATAGGGGGGCTAGCGAAAAACTGTTTTTT. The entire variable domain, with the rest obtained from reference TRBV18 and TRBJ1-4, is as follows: NAGVMQNPRHLVRRRGQEARLRCSPMKGHSHVYWYRQLPEEGLKFMVYLQKENIIDESGMPKERFSAEFPKEGPSILRIQQVVRGDSAAYFCASSPYRGASEKLFFGSGTQLSVL.

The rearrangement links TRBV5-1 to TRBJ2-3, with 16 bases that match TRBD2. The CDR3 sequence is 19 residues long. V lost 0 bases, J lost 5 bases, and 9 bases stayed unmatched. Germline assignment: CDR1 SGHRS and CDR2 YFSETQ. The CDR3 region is CASSLAPGTSGGGQDTQYF. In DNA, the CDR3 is TGCGCCAGCAGCTTGGCCCCCGGGACTAGCGGGGGGGGGCAAGATACGCAGTATTTT.

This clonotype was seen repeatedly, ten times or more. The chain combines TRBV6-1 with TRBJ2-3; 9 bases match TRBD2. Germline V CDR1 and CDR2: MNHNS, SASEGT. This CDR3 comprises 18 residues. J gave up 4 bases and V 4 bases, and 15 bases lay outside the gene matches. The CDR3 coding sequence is TGTGCCAGCAGTGTGATTCGGATGGGGGGACTAGCCCCAGATACGCAGTATTTT. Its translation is CASSVIRMGGLAPDTQYF.

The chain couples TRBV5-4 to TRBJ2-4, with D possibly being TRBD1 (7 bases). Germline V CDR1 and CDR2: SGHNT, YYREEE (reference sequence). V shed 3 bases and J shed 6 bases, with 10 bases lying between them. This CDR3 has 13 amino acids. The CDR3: CASSWGDRNIQYF. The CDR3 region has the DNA TGTGCCAGCAGCTGGGGGGACAGAAACATTCAGTACTTC.

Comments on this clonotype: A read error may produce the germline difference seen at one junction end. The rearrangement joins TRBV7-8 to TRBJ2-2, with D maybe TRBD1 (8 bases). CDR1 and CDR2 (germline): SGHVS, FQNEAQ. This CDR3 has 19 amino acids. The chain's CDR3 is CATSSQGGILYANTGELFF. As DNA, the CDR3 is TGTGCCACCAGCTCACAGGGGGGGATACTATATGCGAACACCGGGGAGCTGTTTTTT.

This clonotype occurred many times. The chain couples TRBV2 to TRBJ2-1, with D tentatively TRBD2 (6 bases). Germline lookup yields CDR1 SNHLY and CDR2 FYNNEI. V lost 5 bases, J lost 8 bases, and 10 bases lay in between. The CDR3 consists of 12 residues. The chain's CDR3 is CASSILAYEQFF. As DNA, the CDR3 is TGTGCCAGCAGTATACTAGCCTATGAGCAGTTCTTC.

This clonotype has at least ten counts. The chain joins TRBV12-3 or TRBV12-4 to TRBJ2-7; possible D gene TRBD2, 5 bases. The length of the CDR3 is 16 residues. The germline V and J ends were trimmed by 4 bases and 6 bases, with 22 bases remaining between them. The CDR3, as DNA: TGTGCCAGCAGTTACTCCATCCGGGAACGTTCGGCCGAGCAGTACTTC. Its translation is CASSYSIRERSAEQYF.

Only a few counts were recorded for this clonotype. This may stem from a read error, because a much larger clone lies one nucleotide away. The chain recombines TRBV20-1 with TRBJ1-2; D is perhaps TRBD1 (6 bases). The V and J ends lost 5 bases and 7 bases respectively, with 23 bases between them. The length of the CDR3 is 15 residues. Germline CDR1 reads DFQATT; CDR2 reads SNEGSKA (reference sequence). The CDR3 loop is CSARGRPAGGVGYTF. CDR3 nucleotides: TGCAGTGCTCGGGGCAGGCCCGCGGGGGGCGTTGGCTACACCTTC.

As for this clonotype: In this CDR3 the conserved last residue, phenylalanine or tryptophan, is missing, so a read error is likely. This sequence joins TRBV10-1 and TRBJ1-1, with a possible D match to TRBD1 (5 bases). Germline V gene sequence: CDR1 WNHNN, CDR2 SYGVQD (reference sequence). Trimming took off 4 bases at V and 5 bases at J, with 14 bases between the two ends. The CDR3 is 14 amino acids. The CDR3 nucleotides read TGCGCCAGCAGTGGGTCCTGGGGGGGGACTGAAGCTTTCTCT. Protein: CASSGSWGGTEAFS.

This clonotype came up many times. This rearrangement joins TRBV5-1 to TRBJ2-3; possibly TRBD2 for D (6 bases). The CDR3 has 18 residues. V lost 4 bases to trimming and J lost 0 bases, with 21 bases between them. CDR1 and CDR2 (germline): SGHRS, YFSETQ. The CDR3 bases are TGCGCCAGCAGCGCTATACTACTAGGAGGGTCCAGCACAGATACGCAGTATTTT. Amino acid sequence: CASSAILLGGSSTDTQYF.

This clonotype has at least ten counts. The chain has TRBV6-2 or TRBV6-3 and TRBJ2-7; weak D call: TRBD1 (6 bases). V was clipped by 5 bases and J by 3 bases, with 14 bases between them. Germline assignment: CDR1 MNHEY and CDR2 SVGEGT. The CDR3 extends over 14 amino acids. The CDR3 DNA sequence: TGTGCCAGCAGTAACGCAGGGGTGGGCTACGAGCAGTACTTC. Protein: CASSNAGVGYEQYF.

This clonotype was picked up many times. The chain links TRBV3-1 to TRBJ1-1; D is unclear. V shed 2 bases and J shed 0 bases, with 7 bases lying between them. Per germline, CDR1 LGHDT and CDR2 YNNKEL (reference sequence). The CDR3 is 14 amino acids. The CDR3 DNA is TGTGCCAGCAGCCAACAGTACATGAACACTGAAGCTTTCTTT. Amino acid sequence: CASSQQYMNTEAFF.

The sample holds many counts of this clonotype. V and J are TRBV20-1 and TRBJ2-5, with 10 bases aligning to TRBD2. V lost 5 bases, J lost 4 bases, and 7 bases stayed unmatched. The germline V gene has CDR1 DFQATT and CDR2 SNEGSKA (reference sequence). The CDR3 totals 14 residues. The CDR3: CSAGASGGRETQYF. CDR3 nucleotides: TGCAGTGCTGGGGCTAGCGGGGGTAGAGAGACCCAGTACTTC.

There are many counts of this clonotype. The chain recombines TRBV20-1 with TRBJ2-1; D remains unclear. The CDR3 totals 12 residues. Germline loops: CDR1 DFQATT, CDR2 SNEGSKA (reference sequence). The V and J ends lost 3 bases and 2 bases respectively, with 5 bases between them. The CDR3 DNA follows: TGCAGTGCTAGGGCAACCTACAATGAGCAGTTCTTC. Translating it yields CSARATYNEQFF.

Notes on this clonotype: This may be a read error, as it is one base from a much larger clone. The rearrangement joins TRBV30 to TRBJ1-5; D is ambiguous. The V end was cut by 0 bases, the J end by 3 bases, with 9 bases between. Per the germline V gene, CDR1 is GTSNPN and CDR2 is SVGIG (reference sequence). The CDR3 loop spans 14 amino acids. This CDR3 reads CAWSVGKDNQPQHF. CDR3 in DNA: TGTGCCTGGAGTGTAGGCAAGGACAATCAGCCCCAGCATTTT.